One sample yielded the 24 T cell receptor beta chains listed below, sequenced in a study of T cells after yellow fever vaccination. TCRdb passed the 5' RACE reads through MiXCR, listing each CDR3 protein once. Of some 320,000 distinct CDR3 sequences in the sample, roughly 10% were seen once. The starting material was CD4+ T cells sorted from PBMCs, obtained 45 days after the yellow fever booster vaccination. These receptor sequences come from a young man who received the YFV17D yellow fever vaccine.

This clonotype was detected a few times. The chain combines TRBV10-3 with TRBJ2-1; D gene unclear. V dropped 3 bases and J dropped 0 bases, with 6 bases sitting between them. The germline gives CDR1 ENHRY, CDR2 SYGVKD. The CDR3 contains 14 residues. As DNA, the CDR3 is TGTGCCATCAGTGAAGTCAGCTCCTACAATGAGCAGTTCTTC. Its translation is CAISEVSSYNEQFF.

The CDR3 here is CASSFPDGSGANVLTF. CDR3 nucleotide sequence: TGTGCCAGCAGCTTCCCGGACGGATCTGGGGCCAACGTCCTGACTTTC. The chain couples TRBV14 to TRBJ2-6; D gene ambiguous. V was trimmed by 5 bases and J by 1 base, leaving 12 bases between them. The germline V gene has CDR1 SGHDN and CDR2 FVKESK. The CDR3 is made up of 16 amino acids.

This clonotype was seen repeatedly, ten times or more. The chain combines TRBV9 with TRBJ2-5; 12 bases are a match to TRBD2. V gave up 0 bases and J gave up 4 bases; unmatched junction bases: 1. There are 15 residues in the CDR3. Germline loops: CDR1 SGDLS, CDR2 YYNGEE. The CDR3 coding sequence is TGTGCCAGCAGCGTAGGGGGACTAGCGGGAGAGACCCAGTACTTC. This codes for CASSVGGLAGETQYF.

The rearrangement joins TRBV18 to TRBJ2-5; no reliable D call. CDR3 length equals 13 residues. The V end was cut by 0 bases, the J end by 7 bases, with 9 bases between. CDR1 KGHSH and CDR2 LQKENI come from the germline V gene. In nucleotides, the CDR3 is TGTGCCAGCTCACCACCCTCCCGCGGGACCCAGTACTTC. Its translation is CASSPPSRGTQYF. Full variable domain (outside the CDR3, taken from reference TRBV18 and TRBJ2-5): NAGVMQNPRHLVRRRGQEARLRCSPMKGHSHVYWYRQLPEEGLKFMVYLQKENIIDESGMPKERFSAEFPKEGPSILRIQQVVRGDSAAYFCASSPPSRGTQYFGPGTRLLVL.

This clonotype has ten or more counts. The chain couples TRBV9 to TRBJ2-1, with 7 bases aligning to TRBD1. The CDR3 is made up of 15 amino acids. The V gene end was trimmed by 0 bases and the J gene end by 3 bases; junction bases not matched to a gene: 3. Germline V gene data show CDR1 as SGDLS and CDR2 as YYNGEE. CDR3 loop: CASSVDGTDYNEQFF. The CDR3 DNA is TGTGCCAGCAGCGTAGATGGGACAGACTACAATGAGCAGTTCTTC. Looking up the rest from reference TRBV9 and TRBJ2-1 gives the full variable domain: DSGVTQTPKHLITATGQRVTLRCSPRSGDLSVYWYQQSLDQGLQFLIQYYNGEERAKGNILERFSAQQFPDLHSELNLSSLELGDSALYFCASSVDGTDYNEQFFGPGTRLTVL.

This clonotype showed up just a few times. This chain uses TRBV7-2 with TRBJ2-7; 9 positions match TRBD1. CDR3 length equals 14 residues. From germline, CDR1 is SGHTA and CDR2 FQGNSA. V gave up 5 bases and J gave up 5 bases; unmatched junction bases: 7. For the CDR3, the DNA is TGTGCCAGCAGCCACCGGGACAGGGACCACGAGCAGTACTTC. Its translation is CASSHRDRDHEQYF.

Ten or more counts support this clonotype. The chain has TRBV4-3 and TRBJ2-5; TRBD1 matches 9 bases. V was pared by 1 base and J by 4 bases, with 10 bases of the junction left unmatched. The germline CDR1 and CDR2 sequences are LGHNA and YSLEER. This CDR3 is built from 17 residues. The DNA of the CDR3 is TGCGCCAGCAGCCAAGGGGGCCCGGGACAGGGAGCAGAGACCCAGTACTTC. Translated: CASSQGGPGQGAETQYF.

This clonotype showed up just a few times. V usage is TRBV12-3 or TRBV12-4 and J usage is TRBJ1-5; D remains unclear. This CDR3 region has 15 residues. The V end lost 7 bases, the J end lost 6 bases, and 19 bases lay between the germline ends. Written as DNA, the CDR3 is TGTGCCAGCAACCTCGGGTTGGGGAGCGGTCAGCCCCAGCATTTT. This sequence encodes CASNLGLGSGQPQHF.

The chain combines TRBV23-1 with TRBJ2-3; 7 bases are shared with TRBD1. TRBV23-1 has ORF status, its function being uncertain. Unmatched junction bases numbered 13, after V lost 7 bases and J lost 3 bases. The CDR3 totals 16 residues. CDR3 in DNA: TGCGCCAGCACCTACCCTGACAGACAGGGTACAGATACGCAGTATTTT. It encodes CASTYPDRQGTDTQYF.

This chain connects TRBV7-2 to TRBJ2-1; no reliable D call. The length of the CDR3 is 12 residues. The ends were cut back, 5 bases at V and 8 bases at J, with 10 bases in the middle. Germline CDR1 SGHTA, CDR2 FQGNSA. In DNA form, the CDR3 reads TGTGCCAGCAGCCAATATGGGGATGAGCAGTTCTTC. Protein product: CASSQYGDEQFF.

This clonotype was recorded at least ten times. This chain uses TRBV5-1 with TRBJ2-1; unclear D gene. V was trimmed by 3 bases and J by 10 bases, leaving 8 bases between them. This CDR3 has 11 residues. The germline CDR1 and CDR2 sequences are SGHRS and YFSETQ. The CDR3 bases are TGCGCCAGCAGCTCTTTTCAGGAGCAGTTCTTC. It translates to CASSSFQEQFF.

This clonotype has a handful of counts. The CDR3 spells CASSSPAWVEYEQYV. CDR3 DNA sequence: TGTGCCAGCAGCTCCCCGGCATGGGTTGAGTACGAGCAGTACGTC. The chain links TRBV7-2 to TRBJ2-7; D is uncertain. The germline gives CDR1 SGHTA, CDR2 FQGNSA. The CDR3 runs 15 residues. Trimming removed 4 bases from V and 4 bases from J, with 17 bases in between.

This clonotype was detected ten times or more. The CDR3 DNA sequence: TGTGCCAGCAGCACTGACCGGGACTATACGCAGTATTTT. Its translation: CASSTDRDYTQYF. The V and J genes are TRBV7-8 and TRBJ2-3, with TRBD2 as a possible D gene (6 bases). Trimming cost V 5 bases and J 7 bases, with 13 bases left between them. Germline CDR1 SGHVS, CDR2 FQNEAQ. CDR3 length: 13 residues.

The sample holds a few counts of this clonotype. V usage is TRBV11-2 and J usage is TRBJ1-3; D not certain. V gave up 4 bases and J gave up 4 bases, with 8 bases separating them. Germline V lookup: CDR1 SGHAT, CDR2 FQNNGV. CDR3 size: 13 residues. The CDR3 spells CASSSSLGNTIYF. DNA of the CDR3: TGTGCCAGCAGCTCCTCTTTGGGAAACACCATATATTTT.

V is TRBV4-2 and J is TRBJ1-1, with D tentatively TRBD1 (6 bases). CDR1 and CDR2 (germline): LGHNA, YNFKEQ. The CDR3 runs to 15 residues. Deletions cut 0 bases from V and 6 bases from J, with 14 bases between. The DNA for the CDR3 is TGTGCCAGCAGCCAAGATAGGGGGGCGGGCTCTGAAGCTTTCTTT. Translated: CASSQDRGAGSEAFF.

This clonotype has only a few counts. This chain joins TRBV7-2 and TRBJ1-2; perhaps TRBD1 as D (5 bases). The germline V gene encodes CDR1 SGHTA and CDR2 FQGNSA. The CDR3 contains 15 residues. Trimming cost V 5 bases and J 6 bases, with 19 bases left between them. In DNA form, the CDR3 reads TGTGCCAGCAGCCTTAGACTTGCAGGGCGCGATGGCTACACCTTC. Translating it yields CASSLRLAGRDGYTF.

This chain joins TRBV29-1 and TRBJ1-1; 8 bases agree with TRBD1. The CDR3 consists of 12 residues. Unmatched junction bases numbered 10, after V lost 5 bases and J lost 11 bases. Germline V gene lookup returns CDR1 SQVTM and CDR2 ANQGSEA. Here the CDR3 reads CSVHQGARRAFF. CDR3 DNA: TGCAGCGTTCATCAGGGGGCCAGGCGTGCTTTCTTT.

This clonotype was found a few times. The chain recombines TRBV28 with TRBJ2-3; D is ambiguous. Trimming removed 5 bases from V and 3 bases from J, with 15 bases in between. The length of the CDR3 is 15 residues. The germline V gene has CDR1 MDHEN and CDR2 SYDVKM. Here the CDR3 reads CASSPLQVGTDTQYF. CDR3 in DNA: TGTGCCAGCAGTCCCCTCCAAGTAGGAACAGATACGCAGTATTTT. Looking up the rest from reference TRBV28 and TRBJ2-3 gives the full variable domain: DVKVTQSSRYLVKRTGEKVFLECVQDMDHENMFWYRQDPGLGLRLIYFSYDVKMKEKGDIPEGYSVSREKKERFSLILESASTNQTSMYLCASSPLQVGTDTQYFGPGTRLTVL.

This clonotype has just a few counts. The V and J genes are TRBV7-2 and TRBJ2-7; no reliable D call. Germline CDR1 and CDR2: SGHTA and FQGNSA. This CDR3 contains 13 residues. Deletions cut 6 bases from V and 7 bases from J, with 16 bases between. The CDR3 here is CASSPGTRREQYF. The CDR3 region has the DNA TGTGCCAGCAGTCCTGGAACCCGGCGGGAGCAGTACTTC.

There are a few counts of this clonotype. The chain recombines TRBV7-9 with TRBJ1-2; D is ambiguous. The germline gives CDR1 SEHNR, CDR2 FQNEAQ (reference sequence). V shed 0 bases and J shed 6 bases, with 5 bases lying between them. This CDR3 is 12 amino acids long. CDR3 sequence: CASSLAHDGYTF. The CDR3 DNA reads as TGTGCCAGCAGCTTAGCACACGATGGCTACACCTTC.

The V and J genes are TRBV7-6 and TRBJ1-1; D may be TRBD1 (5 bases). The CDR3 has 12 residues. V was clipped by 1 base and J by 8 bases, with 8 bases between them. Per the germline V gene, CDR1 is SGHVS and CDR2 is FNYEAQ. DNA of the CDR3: TGTGCCAGCAGCTTAGAGGGGTTGGAAGCTTTCTTT. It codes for CASSLEGLEAFF.

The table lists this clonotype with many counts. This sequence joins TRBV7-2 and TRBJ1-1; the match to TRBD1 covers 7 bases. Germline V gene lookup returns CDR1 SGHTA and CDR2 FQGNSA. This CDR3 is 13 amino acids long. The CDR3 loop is CAGVKGAATEAFF. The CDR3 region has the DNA TGTGCTGGGGTAAAGGGGGCTGCCACTGAAGCTTTCTTT.

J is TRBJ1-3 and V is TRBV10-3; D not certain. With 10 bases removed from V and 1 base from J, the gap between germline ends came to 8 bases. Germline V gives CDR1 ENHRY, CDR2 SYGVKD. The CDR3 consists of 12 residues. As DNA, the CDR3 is TGTGCCACCGCCCCATCTGGAAACACCATATATTTT. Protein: CATAPSGNTIYF.

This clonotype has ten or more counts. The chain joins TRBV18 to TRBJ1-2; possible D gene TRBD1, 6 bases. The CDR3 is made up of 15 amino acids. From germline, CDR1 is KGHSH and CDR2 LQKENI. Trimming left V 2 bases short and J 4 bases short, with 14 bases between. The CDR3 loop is CASSPTRGQLYGYTF. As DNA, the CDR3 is TGTGCCAGCTCACCAACTAGAGGACAGCTCTATGGCTACACCTTC. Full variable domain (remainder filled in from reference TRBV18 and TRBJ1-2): NAGVMQNPRHLVRRRGQEARLRCSPMKGHSHVYWYRQLPEEGLKFMVYLQKENIIDESGMPKERFSAEFPKEGPSILRIQQVVRGDSAAYFCASSPTRGQLYGYTFGSGTRLTVV.